These 27 T cell receptor beta chains came from one sample sequenced in a study of T cells after yellow fever vaccination. TCRdb reanalysed the 5' RACE reads using MiXCR and keeps one entry per CDR3 protein. Among some 320,000 distinct CDR3 sequences, roughly 9.4% were seen once, and the ten largest hold around 17%. This sample comprised PBMCs, obtained on the day of the first yellow fever vaccination. These receptors came from a man in his late teens or twenties who received the YFV17D yellow fever vaccine.

This chain joins TRBV3-1 and TRBJ1-1; tentative D call: TRBD1 (6 bases). Germline-derived CDR1 and CDR2 are LGHDT and YNNKEL (reference sequence). V was clipped by 0 bases and J by 2 bases, with 10 bases between them. The CDR3 has 15 amino acids. In DNA, the CDR3 is TGTGCCAGCAGCCAAGAGCAGGGGCGAAACACTGAAGCTTTCTTT. It yields the protein CASSQEQGRNTEAFF.

The V call is TRBV7-2, the J call TRBJ2-1, with TRBD1 as a possible D gene (6 bases). The germline V and J ends were trimmed by 1 base and 7 bases, with 11 bases remaining between them. Germline CDR1 SGHTA, CDR2 FQGNSA. This CDR3 spans 14 amino acids. CDR3 coding DNA: TGTGCCAGCAGCTTAGGATCACAGGGAAATGAGCAGTTCTTC. Residues: CASSLGSQGNEQFF.

This clonotype has at least ten counts. This sequence joins TRBV3-1 and TRBJ2-1; 7 nucleotides agree with TRBD1. Germline trimming cut 2 bases from V and 10 bases from J; bases unmatched to any gene: 5. The CDR3 is 13 amino acids. Germline CDR1 LGHDT, CDR2 YNNKEL (reference sequence). The CDR3 DNA sequence: TGTGCCAGCAGCCAAAATACAGGGGAAGAGCAGTTCTTC. This gives the protein CASSQNTGEEQFF.

This clonotype was detected a few times. The V gene is TRBV20-1, the J gene TRBJ1-4; D is unresolved. V was cut by 1 base and J by 8 bases, with 8 bases left in between. The CDR3 contains 12 residues. Germline loops: CDR1 DFQATT, CDR2 SNEGSKA (reference sequence). CDR3 coding DNA: TGCAGTGCTAGAGTTGCAGGCGAAAAACTGTTTTTT. It specifies CSARVAGEKLFF.

This clonotype came up a few times. The CDR3 sequence is CASSQADTPISPLHF. CDR3 coding DNA: TGTGCCAGCAGCCAAGCGGACACCCCTATTTCACCCCTCCACTTT. The V and J genes are TRBV4-2 and TRBJ1-6; D perhaps matches TRBD1 (5 bases). The length of the CDR3 is 15 residues. Deletions cut 1 base from V and 9 bases from J, with 13 bases between. From germline, CDR1 is LGHNA and CDR2 YNFKEQ.

This clonotype appeared a few times. The chain uses TRBV20-1 and TRBJ1-1; 12 bases map to TRBD1. The CDR3 is 14 amino acids. The germline CDR1 and CDR2 sequences are DFQATT and SNEGSKA (reference sequence). Trimming at V came to 7 bases and at J to 1 base, leaving 4 bases not matched to a gene. In DNA form, the CDR3 reads TGCAGTGGGGACAGGGGGCTTGGGAACACTGAAGCTTTCTTT. It codes for CSGDRGLGNTEAFF.

This sequence joins TRBV6-1 and TRBJ2-7; weak D call: TRBD1 (6 bases). There are 13 residues in the CDR3. Trimming cost V 6 bases and J 3 bases, with 12 bases left between them. In germline, CDR1 is MNHNS, CDR2 SASEGT. The CDR3 bases are TGTGCCAGCAGACAGGGATCGGTCTACGAGCAGTACGTC. It codes for CASRQGSVYEQYV.

The chain combines TRBV4-1 with TRBJ2-1; D might be TRBD1 (6 bases). Trimming left V 1 base short and J 2 bases short, with 12 bases between. The V gene's germline CDR1 is MGHRA and CDR2 YSYEKL. The CDR3 has 16 amino acids. CDR3: CASSQGQGRAYNEQFF. The CDR3 DNA is TGCGCCAGCAGCCAAGGGCAGGGGCGGGCCTACAATGAGCAGTTCTTC.

This clonotype was seen at least ten times. V usage is TRBV20-1 and J usage is TRBJ2-2, with TRBD1 identical over 11 bases. Germline V gene data show CDR1 as DFQATT and CDR2 as SNEGSKA (reference sequence). Trimming cost V 4 bases and J 0 bases; bases outside gene matches: 7. The length of the CDR3 is 17 residues. The CDR3 region has the DNA TGCAGTGCTAAAGGACAGGGGGCCTCTTCGAACACCGGGGAGCTGTTTTTT. It yields the protein CSAKGQGASSNTGELFF.

This clonotype was picked up a small number of times. This chain joins TRBV4-1 and TRBJ1-5; weak D call: TRBD1 (6 bases). CDR3 length: 15 amino acids. V was cut by 4 bases and J by 7 bases, with 17 bases left in between. CDR1 MGHRA and CDR2 YSYEKL come from the germline V gene. The CDR3 sequence is CASSRQDGLKQPQHF. The CDR3 DNA reads as TGCGCCAGCAGCCGACAGGATGGGCTGAAGCAGCCCCAGCATTTT.

This clonotype was counted between two and nine times. This chain connects TRBV11-1 to TRBJ2-4; D is perhaps TRBD2 (5 bases). Trimming pared 3 bases from V and 7 bases from J, leaving 10 bases between. The CDR3 is 13 residues long. The germline V gene encodes CDR1 SGHAT and CDR2 FQDESV (reference sequence). The CDR3 nucleotides read TGTGCCAGCAGCTTGGAGGACGGGAACATTCAGTACTTC. It translates to CASSLEDGNIQYF. Combining the CDR3 with reference TRBV11-1 and TRBJ2-4 gives the whole variable domain EAEVAQSPRYKITEKSQAVAFWCDPISGHATLYWYRQILGQGPELLVQFQDESVVDDSQLPKDRFSAERLKGVDSTLKIQPAELGDSAMYLCASSLEDGNIQYFGAGTRLSVL.

J is TRBJ1-5 and V is TRBV15; no reliable D call. The V gene lost 3 bases and the J gene lost 10 bases, with 10 bases spanning the gap. The length of the CDR3 is 12 residues. Germline V gene lookup returns CDR1 LNHNV and CDR2 YYDKDF (reference sequence). Written as DNA, the CDR3 is TGTGCCACCAGCAGGGGGTTCGAACCCCAGCATTTT. It is translated as CATSRGFEPQHF.

In its sample, this clonotype was seen a few times. V usage is TRBV5-1 and J usage is TRBJ2-5; 8 bases line up with TRBD2. After removal of 5 bases from V and 5 bases from J, the junction contained 8 bases not matched to a gene. The CDR3 totals 14 residues. CDR1 is SGHRS, CDR2 YFSETQ, per germline. The CDR3, as DNA: TGCGCCAGCAGGGAAGGTAGCGGGGATGAGACCCAGTACTTC. This gives the protein CASREGSGDETQYF.

This clonotype was detected only a few times. The chain has TRBV19 and TRBJ2-7; tentatively, D is TRBD1 or TRBD2 (5 bases each). The CDR3 extends over 15 amino acids. The germline V gene has CDR1 LNHDA and CDR2 SQIVND (reference sequence). Trimming cost V 3 bases and J 4 bases, with 16 bases left between them. The chain's CDR3 is CASSIFVGRAYEQYF. CDR3 in DNA: TGTGCCAGTAGTATTTTCGTGGGGCGGGCTTACGAGCAGTACTTC.

This clonotype was observed a handful of times. This chain links TRBV4-3 with TRBJ2-1; the match to TRBD1 covers 9 bases. CDR3 size: 17 residues. CDR1 is LGHNA and CDR2 is YSLEER in the germline V gene. After removal of 3 bases from V and 6 bases from J, the junction contained 12 bases not matched to a gene. Written as DNA, the CDR3 is TGCGCCAGCAGCCACTCCTTCCCGGGACAGGGCGTCAATGAGCAGTTCTTC. Protein: CASSHSFPGQGVNEQFF.

This clonotype was recorded many times. The rearrangement joins TRBV6-1 to TRBJ2-5, with TRBD2 matching 11 bases. The V gene's germline CDR1 is MNHNS and CDR2 SASEGT. V shed 9 bases and J 2 bases; nucleotides not matched to a gene: 20. The CDR3 has 19 residues. The CDR3 DNA reads TGTGCCAGTCGATCCACCCGAAAACTAGCGGGGGAAAAACAAGAGACCCAGTACTTC. It is translated as CASRSTRKLAGEKQETQYF.

This clonotype was detected a few times. The chain links TRBV29-1 to TRBJ1-1; 7 bases are shared with TRBD1. After removal of 6 bases from V and 3 bases from J, the junction contained 7 bases not matched to a gene. This CDR3 spans 13 amino acids. From germline, CDR1 is SQVTM and CDR2 ANQGSEA. The CDR3 DNA reads as TGCAGCGTCCAACAGGGGCTGGACACTGAAGCTTTCTTT. Encoded protein: CSVQQGLDTEAFF.

The chain carries TRBV7-8 and TRBJ2-3, with 8 bases matching TRBD2. There are 15 residues in the CDR3. The germline CDR1 and CDR2 sequences are SGHVS and FQNEAQ. The V and J ends lost 5 bases and 4 bases, in that order; junction bases with no gene match: 8. This chain's CDR3 is CASSLFSGAPDTQYF. For the CDR3, the DNA is TGTGCCAGCAGCCTATTTAGCGGGGCCCCAGATACGCAGTATTTT. Complete variable domain (other parts from reference TRBV7-8 and TRBJ2-3): GAGVSQSPRYKVAKRGQDVALRCDPISGHVSLFWYQQALGQGPEFLTYFQNEAQLDKSGLPSDRFFAERPEGSVSTLKIQRTQQEDSAVYLCASSLFSGAPDTQYFGPGTRLTVL.

The rearrangement uses TRBV29-1 and TRBJ2-2; TRBD1 agrees at 7 bases. Germline CDR1 reads SQVTM; CDR2 reads ANQGSEA. Germline trimming cut 7 bases from V and 1 base from J; bases unmatched to any gene: 6. The CDR3 totals 14 residues. CDR3 in amino acids: CSAIRDRNTGELFF. CDR3 DNA: TGCAGCGCCATAAGGGACAGGAACACCGGGGAGCTGTTTTTT.

Only a few counts were recorded for this clonotype. The chain couples TRBV18 to TRBJ2-3; tentatively, D is TRBD1 (6 bases). Germline-derived CDR1 and CDR2 are KGHSH and LQKENI. CDR3 length: 18 amino acids. The V end lost 4 bases, the J end lost 0 bases, and 20 bases lay between the germline ends. In DNA, the CDR3 is TGTGCCAGCTCACGAGGTGGCAGGGGTCACCGAAGCACAGATACGCAGTATTTT. Its translation is CASSRGGRGHRSTDTQYF. The entire variable domain, with the rest obtained from reference TRBV18 and TRBJ2-3, is as follows: NAGVMQNPRHLVRRRGQEARLRCSPMKGHSHVYWYRQLPEEGLKFMVYLQKENIIDESGMPKERFSAEFPKEGPSILRIQQVVRGDSAAYFCASSRGGRGHRSTDTQYFGPGTRLTVL.

J is TRBJ2-1 and V is TRBV5-8; a possible D gene is TRBD1 (6 bases). From germline, CDR1 is SGHTS and CDR2 YDEGEE. V was pared by 4 bases and J by 2 bases, with 10 bases between. The CDR3 extends over 14 amino acids. The DNA for the CDR3 is TGTGCCAGCAGCGTACAGGGAACCTACAATGAGCAGTTCTTC. Protein sequence: CASSVQGTYNEQFF.

This clonotype was detected a few times. The gene calls are TRBV19 and TRBJ2-3; tentatively, D is TRBD2 (5 bases). Trimming stripped 3 bases from V and 4 bases from J, with 11 bases between. The CDR3 has 14 amino acids. Per germline, CDR1 LNHDA and CDR2 SQIVND (reference sequence). Written as DNA, the CDR3 is TGTGCCAGTAGTATTGGCCTAGCCTCAGATACGCAGTATTTT. It yields the protein CASSIGLASDTQYF.

This clonotype was observed many times. The rearrangement links TRBV5-5 to TRBJ1-5; unclear D gene. Germline V gene lookup returns CDR1 SGHKS and CDR2 YYEKEE (reference sequence). The CDR3 spans 17 residues. Deletions cut 7 bases from V and 3 bases from J, with 23 bases between. CDR3 in amino acids: CASPRNPGESNNQPQHF. The CDR3 coding sequence is TGTGCCAGCCCACGAAACCCAGGCGAATCAAACAATCAGCCCCAGCATTTT.

V and J are TRBV4-1 and TRBJ1-1, with TRBD1 matching 7 bases. CDR1 is MGHRA and CDR2 is YSYEKL in the germline V gene. There are 15 residues in the CDR3. The V segment lost 3 bases and the J segment 1 base; nucleotides outside the gene matches: 5. CDR3 DNA: TGCGCCAGCAGCCATCGACAGGGCCAGAACACTGAAGCTTTCTTT. Translation gives CASSHRQGQNTEAFF.

The chain combines TRBV5-1 with TRBJ2-5; a possible D gene is TRBD2 (5 bases). The CDR3 extends over 14 amino acids. Germline assignment: CDR1 SGHRS and CDR2 YFSETQ. V gave up 1 base and J gave up 4 bases, with 11 bases separating them. CDR3 loop: CASSLPPSRETQYF. Here the CDR3 DNA reads TGCGCCAGCAGCTTGCCCCCTAGCCGAGAGACCCAGTACTTC.

As regards this clonotype: Since a much larger clone is just one base distant, this may be a read error. V usage is TRBV7-6 and J usage is TRBJ1-5; D gene ambiguous. The CDR3 is 15 amino acids. Germline V gene data show CDR1 as SGHVS and CDR2 as FNYEAQ. The CDR3 coding sequence is TGTGCCAGCAGCTTACAAAGCGGGTTCAATCGGCCCCAGCATTTT. It yields the protein CASSLQSGFNRPQHF. Combining the CDR3 with reference TRBV7-6 and TRBJ1-5 gives the whole variable domain GAGVSQSPRYKVTKRGQDVALRCDPISGHVSLYWYRQALGQGPEFLTYFNYEAQQDKSGLPNDRFSAERPEGSISTLTIQRTEQRDSAMYRCASSLQSGFNRPQHFGDGTRLSIL.

This clonotype was recorded many times. The V and J genes are TRBV3-1 and TRBJ2-1; the D gene is possibly TRBD2 (5 bases). The CDR3 loop spans 13 amino acids. Germline-derived CDR1 and CDR2 are LGHDT and YNNKEL (reference sequence). V was cut by 1 base and J by 6 bases, with 7 bases left in between. In DNA form, the CDR3 reads TGTGCCAGCAGCCAAGCAAGCGGCAATGAGCAGTTCTTC. Encoded protein: CASSQASGNEQFF.